Listed below are T cell receptor beta chains from one sample, sequenced in a study of blood T cells in healthy people across ages. TCRdb fed the 5' RACE reads into MiXCR, producing one record per CDR3 protein. Counted here are some 700,000 distinct CDR3 sequences, 40% to 45% occurring once; the ten biggest clones make up less than 25%. The sample taken for sequencing was blood. These receptors all stem from a woman aged 55-70 years in good health. The CDR3 runs from the conserved cysteine through the conserved F or W. The D gene is left open where the match is weak. Clone sizes are given selectively: once, few, many, or a class where the clone is expanded.

many,TRBJ2-5,TRBV7-2,TRBD2,CASSSGLAGVETQYF,TGTGCCAGCAGCTCCGGACTAGCGGGAGTTGAGACCCAGTACTTC
few,TRBJ1-1,TRBV7-8,-,CASSSMGRLTEAFF,TGTGCCAGCAGTTCGATGGGGCGACTTACTGAAGCTTTCTTT
-,TRBJ2-7,TRBV27,TRBD1,CASRVDSNRGFDEQYF,TGTGCCAGCAGGGTGGATAGCAACAGGGGGTTCGACGAGCAGTACTTC
-,TRBJ2-7,TRBV29-1,-,CSVARNRAYEQYF,TGCAGCGTTGCTAGGAACAGAGCCTACGAGCAGTACTTC
-,TRBJ2-1,TRBV10-3,TRBD2,CAISESGGLANEQFF,TGTGCCATCAGTGAGTCGGGCGGACTAGCCAATGAGCAGTTCTTC
few,TRBJ1-1,TRBV6-5,-,CASAQGNTEAFF,TGTGCCAGCGCCCAGGGAAACACTGAAGCTTTCTTT
-,TRBJ2-3,TRBV7-9,-,CASSFRWGASTDTQYF,TGTGCCAGCAGCTTTAGATGGGGGGCGAGCACAGATACGCAGTATTTT
-,TRBJ1-5,TRBV28,TRBD1,CASRETGQANQPQHF,TGTGCCAGCAGGGAAACGGGACAGGCCAATCAGCCCCAGCATTTT
-,TRBJ1-1,TRBV7-9,-,CASSSQGSTEAFF,TGTGCCAGCAGCTCCCAGGGGAGTACTGAAGCTTTCTTT
-,TRBJ2-1,TRBV7-9,-,CASSLGVRGNEQFF,TGTGCCAGCAGCTTAGGTGTCAGAGGCAATGAGCAGTTCTTC
few,TRBJ2-7,TRBV20-1,TRBD1,CSALGGTGIHEQYF,TGCAGTGCTTTGGGGGGGACAGGGATACACGAGCAGTACTTC
few,TRBJ1-1,TRBV2,-,CASSDTGTWGNTEAFF,TGTGCCAGCAGTGATACAGGGACCTGGGGGAACACTGAAGCTTTCTTT
many,TRBJ2-7,TRBV12-3/TRBV12-4,-,CASSLLTSFYEQYF,TGTGCCAGCAGTTTACTAACTAGCTTCTACGAGCAGTACTTC
-,TRBJ2-6,TRBV20-1,-,CSARDASGANVLTF,TGCAGTGCTAGAGACGCCTCTGGGGCCAACGTCCTGACTTTC
-,TRBJ2-3,TRBV20-1,TRBD2,CSAGDPLTSGTRTMTDTQYF,TGCAGTGCTGGAGATCCTTTGACTAGCGGGACCCGGACGATGACAGATACGCAGTATTTT
-,TRBJ2-1,TRBV10-1,-,CASSESVGGRVQFF,TGCGCCAGCAGTGAGTCGGTGGGGGGGCGCGTGCAGTTCTTC
-,TRBJ1-2,TRBV7-9,-,CASKLTFKDYYGYTF,TGTGCCAGCAAGCTTACGTTTAAGGATTACTATGGCTACACCTTC
many,TRBJ1-2,TRBV12-3/TRBV12-4,-,CASSSDARGYTF,TGTGCCAGCAGTTCCGACGCTAGAGGCTACACCTTC
-,TRBJ1-2,TRBV7-9,-,CASSLVSQGGRTF,TGTGCCAGCAGCTTAGTCTCTCAAGGGGGACGCACCTTC
few,TRBJ1-5,TRBV2,-,CASSTRQVNQPQHF,TGTGCCAGCAGTACTAGACAGGTGAATCAGCCCCAGCATTTT
-,TRBJ2-7,TRBV6-2/TRBV6-3,-,CASSYATRQYF,TGTGCCAGCAGTTACGCGACTAGGCAGTACTTC
-,TRBJ2-3,TRBV30,TRBD1,CAWRLGTGGSDTQYF,TGTGCCTGGAGACTCGGGACAGGGGGCTCGGATACGCAGTATTTT
few,TRBJ2-1,TRBV27,TRBD1,CASSLPSLRGHNEQFF,TGTGCCAGCAGTTTACCCTCGCTAAGGGGGCACAATGAGCAGTTCTTC
-,TRBJ2-5,TRBV20-1,-,CSARGPRKYF,TGCAGTGCTAGGGGACCCAGAAAGTACTTC
-,TRBJ2-7,TRBV21-1,-,CASSKVERDEQYF,TGTGCCAGCAGCAAAGTAGAGAGGGATGAGCAGTACTTC
-,TRBJ2-2,TRBV5-1,TRBD1,CASSFGTGSGELFF,TGCGCCAGCAGCTTCGGGACAGGGTCCGGGGAGCTGTTTTTT
few,TRBJ2-7,TRBV11-3,TRBD1,CASSSGTGKLYEQYF,TGTGCCAGCAGCTCCGGGACAGGGAAACTGTACGAGCAGTACTTC
-,TRBJ2-5,TRBV20-1,TRBD1,CSATGQGVWAQYF,TGCAGTGCTACGGGACAGGGGGTTTGGGCCCAGTACTTC
-,TRBJ2-7,TRBV5-5,TRBD1,CASSPGQAVHSYEQYF,TGTGCCAGCAGCCCGGGACAGGCAGTACACTCCTACGAGCAGTACTTC
-,TRBJ2-4,TRBV29-1,-,CSVEDHLGGAKNIQYF,TGCAGCGTTGAAGATCATCTTGGGGGAGCCAAAAACATTCAGTACTTC
-,TRBJ1-2,TRBV4-2,-,CASSPSSQANYGYTF,TGTGCCAGCAGCCCCTCTTCCCAGGCTAACTATGGCTACACCTTC
-,TRBJ2-1,TRBV7-9,-,CASRYRDYEQFF,TGTGCCAGCAGATACCGGGACTATGAGCAGTTCTTC